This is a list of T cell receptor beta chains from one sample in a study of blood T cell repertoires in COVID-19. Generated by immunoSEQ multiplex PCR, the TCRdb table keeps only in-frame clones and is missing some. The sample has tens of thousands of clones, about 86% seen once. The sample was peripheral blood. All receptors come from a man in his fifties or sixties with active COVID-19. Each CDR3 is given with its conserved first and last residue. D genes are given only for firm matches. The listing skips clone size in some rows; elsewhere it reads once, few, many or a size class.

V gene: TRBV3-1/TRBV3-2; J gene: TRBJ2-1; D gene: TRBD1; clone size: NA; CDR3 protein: CASSYGQGGNEQFF; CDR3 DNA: TGTGCCAGCAGCTATGGACAGGGAGGTAATGAGCAGTTCTTC
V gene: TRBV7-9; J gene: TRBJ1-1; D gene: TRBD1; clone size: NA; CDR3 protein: CASSPRTGVNTEAFF; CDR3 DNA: TGTGCCAGCAGCCCCAGGACAGGGGTAAACACTGAAGCTTTCTTT
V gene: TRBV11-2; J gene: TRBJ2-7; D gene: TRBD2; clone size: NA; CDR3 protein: CASSLSGGAEEQYF; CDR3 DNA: TGTGCCAGCAGCTTGAGCGGGGGGGCAGAGGAGCAGTACTTC
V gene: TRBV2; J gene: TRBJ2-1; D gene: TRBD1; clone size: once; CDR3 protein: CASSELGQGYNEQFF; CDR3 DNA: TGTGCCAGCAGTGAACTCGGACAGGGCTACAATGAGCAGTTCTTC
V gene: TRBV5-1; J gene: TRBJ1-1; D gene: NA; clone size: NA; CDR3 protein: CASRTGVMNTEAFF; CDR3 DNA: TGCGCCAGCAGAACCGGGGTTATGAACACTGAAGCTTTCTTT
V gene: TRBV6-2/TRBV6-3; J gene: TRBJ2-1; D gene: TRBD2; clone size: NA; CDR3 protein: CASSYRTSGRSYNEQFF; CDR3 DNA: TGTGCCAGCAGTTACAGAACTAGCGGGAGGTCCTACAATGAGCAGTTCTTC
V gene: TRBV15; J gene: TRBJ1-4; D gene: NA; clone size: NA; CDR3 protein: CATSRQPGTNEKLFF; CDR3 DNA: TGTGCCACCAGCAGGCAGCCAGGGACTAATGAAAAACTGTTTTTT
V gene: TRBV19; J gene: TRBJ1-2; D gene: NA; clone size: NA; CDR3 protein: CASTSRFYGYTF; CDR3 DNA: TGTGCCAGTACGTCCAGGTTCTATGGCTACACCTTC
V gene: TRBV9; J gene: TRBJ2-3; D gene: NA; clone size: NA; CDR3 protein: CASSSLGGLQGDTQYF; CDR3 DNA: TGTGCCAGCAGCTCACTCGGGGGGCTTCAGGGAGATACGCAGTATTTT
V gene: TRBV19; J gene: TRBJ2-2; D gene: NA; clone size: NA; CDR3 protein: CASSIWQGNTGELFF; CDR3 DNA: TGTGCCAGTAGTATTTGGCAGGGTAACACCGGGGAGCTGTTTTTT
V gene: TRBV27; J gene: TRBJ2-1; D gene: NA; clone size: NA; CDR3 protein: CASSFGGGSHNEQFF; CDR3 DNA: TGTGCCAGCAGTTTTGGTGGCGGGTCCCACAATGAGCAGTTCTTC
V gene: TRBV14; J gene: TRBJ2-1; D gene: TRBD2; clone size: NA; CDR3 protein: CASSHSSPLAGGPDEQFF; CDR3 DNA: TGTGCCAGCAGCCACTCGTCCCCTCTAGCGGGAGGGCCAGATGAGCAGTTCTTC
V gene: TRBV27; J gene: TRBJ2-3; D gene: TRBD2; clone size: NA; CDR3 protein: CASSLRGGTDTQYF; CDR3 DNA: TGTGCCAGCAGTTTGCGGGGGGGCACAGATACGCAGTATTTT
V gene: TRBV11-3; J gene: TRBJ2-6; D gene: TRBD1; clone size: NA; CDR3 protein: CASSLAPWDREWTGANVLTF; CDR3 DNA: TGTGCCAGCAGCTTAGCCCCCTGGGACAGGGAATGGACTGGGGCCAACGTCCTGACTTTC
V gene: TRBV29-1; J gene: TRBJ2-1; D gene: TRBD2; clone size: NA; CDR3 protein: CSVKTSGSYNEQFF; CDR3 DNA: TGCAGCGTCAAAACTAGCGGTTCCTACAATGAGCAGTTCTTC
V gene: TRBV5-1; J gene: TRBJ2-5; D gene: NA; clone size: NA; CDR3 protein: CASSFSGEAQYF; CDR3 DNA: TGCGCCAGCAGCTTTAGCGGTGAGGCCCAGTACTTC
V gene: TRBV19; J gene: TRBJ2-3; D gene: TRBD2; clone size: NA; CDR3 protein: CASTPRLAGSTDTQYF; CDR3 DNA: TGTGCCAGTACCCCCAGACTAGCGGGGAGCACAGATACGCAGTATTTT
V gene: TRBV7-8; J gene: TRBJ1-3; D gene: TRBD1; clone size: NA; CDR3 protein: CASSLGQGKSYTIYF; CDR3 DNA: TGTGCCAGCAGCTTGGGACAGGGGAAATCTTACACCATATATTTT
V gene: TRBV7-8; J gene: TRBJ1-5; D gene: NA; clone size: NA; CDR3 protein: CASSLASEGNQPQHF; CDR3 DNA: TGTGCCAGCAGCTTAGCATCGGAGGGCAATCAGCCCCAGCATTTT
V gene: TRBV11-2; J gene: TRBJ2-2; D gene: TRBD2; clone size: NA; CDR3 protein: CASSLAIAGGGELFF; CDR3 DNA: TGTGCCAGCAGCTTAGCGATAGCGGGAGGCGGGGAGCTGTTTTTT
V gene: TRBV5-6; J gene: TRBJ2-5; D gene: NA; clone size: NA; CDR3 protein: CASSSERARQETQYF; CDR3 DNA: TGTGCCAGCAGCTCGGAGCGGGCGAGACAAGAGACCCAGTACTTC
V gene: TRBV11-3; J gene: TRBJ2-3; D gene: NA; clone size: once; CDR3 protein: CASSLEGAPTDTQYF; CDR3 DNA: TGTGCCAGCAGCTTAGAGGGCGCCCCGACAGATACGCAGTATTTT
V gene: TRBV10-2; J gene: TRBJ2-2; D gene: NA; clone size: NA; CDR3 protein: CASSESSRPGELFF; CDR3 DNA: TGCGCCAGCAGTGAGTCTAGCCGACCCGGGGAGCTGTTTTTT
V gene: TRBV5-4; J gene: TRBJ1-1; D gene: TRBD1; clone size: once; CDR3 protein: CASSPRDRGTEAFF; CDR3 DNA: TGTGCCAGCAGCCCTCGGGACAGGGGAACTGAAGCTTTCTTT
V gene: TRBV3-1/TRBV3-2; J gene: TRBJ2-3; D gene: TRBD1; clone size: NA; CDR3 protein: CASSQGGWTGADTQYF; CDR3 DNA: TGTGCCAGCAGCCAAGGGGGTTGGACAGGGGCAGATACGCAGTATTTT
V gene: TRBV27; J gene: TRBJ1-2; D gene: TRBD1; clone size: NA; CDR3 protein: CASSPWTGANYGYTF; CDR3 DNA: TGTGCCAGCAGCCCTTGGACAGGGGCTAACTATGGCTACACCTTC
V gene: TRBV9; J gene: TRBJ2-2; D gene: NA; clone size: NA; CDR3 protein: CASSVTESSTGELFF; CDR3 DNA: TGTGCCAGCAGCGTGACAGAGAGTAGTACCGGGGAGCTGTTTTTT
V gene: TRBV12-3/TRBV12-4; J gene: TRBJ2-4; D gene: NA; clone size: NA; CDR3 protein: CASRGLMNIQYF; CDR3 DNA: TGTGCCAGCAGGGGGCTCATGAACATTCAGTACTTC
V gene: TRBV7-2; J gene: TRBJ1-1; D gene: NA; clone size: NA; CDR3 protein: CASSTGLGLNTEAFF; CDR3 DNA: TGTGCCAGCAGCACGGGATTAGGGCTGAACACTGAAGCTTTCTTT
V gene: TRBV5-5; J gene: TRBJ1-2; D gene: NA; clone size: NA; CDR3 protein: CASSSDGLGGYTF; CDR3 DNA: TGTGCCAGCAGCTCTGACGGATTGGGCGGCTACACCTTC
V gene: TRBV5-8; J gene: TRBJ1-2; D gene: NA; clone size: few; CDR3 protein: CASSRDNLGYTF; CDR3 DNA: TGTGCCAGCAGCCGGGACAACCTAGGCTACACCTTC
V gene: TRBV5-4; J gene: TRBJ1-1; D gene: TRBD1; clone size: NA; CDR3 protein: CASRQDRENTEAFF; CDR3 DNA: TGTGCCAGCAGACAGGACAGGGAGAACACTGAAGCTTTCTTT
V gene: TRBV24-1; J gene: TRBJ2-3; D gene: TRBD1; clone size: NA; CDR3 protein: CATRGQGNTDTQYF; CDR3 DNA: TGTGCCACCAGGGGACAGGGTAACACAGATACGCAGTATTTT
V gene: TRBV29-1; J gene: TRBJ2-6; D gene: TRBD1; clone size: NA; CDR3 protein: CSVEQGAPGANVLTF; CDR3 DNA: TGCAGCGTTGAACAGGGGGCGCCCGGGGCCAACGTCCTGACTTTC
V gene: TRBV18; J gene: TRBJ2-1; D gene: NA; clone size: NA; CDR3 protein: CASSPGPTVGEQFF; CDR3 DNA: TGTGCCAGCTCACCTGGGCCGACAGTCGGTGAGCAGTTCTTC
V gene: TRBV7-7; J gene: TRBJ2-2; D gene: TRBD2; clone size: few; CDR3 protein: CASSPSGLNTGELFF; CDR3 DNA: TGTGCCAGCAGCCCTAGCGGGCTGAACACCGGGGAGCTGTTTTTT
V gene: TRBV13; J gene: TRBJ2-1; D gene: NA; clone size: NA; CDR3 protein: CASSLGTSSLYNEQFF; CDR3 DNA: TGTGCCAGCAGCTTAGGGACATCCTCCCTCTACAATGAGCAGTTCTTC
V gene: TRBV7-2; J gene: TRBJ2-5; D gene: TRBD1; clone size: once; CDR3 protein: CASSLKGQGETQYF; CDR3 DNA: TGTGCCAGCAGCTTAAAAGGACAGGGGGAGACCCAGTACTTC
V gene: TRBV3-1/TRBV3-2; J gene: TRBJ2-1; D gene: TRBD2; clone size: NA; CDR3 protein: CASATSGYNEQFF; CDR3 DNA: TGTGCCAGCGCGACTAGCGGGTACAATGAGCAGTTCTTC